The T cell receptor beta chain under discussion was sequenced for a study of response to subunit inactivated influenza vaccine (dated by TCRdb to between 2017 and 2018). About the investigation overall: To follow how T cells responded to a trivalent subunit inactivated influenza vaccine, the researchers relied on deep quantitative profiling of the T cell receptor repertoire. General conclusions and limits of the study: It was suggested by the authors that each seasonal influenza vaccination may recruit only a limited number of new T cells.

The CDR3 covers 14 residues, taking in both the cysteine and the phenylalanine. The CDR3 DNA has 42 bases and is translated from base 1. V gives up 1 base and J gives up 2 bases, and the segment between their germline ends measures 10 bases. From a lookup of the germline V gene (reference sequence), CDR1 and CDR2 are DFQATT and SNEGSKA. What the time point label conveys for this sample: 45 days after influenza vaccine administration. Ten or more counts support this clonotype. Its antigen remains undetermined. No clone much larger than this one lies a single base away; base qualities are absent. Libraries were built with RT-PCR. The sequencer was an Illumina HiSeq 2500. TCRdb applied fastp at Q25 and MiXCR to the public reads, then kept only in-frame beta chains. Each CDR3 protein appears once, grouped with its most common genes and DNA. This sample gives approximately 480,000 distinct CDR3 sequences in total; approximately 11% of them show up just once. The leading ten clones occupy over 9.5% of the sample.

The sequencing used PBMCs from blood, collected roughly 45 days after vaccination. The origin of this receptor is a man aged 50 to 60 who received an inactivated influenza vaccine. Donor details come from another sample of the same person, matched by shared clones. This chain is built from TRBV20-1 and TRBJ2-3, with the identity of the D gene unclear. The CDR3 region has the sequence CSARAGRYTDTQYF. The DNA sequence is TGCAGTGCTAGAGCTGGCAGGTACACAGATACGCAGTATTTT.